A single sample is the source of the 29 T cell receptor beta chains below, sequenced in a study of identical twins. TCRdb recomputed calls from the 5' RACE reads with MiXCR, one row per CDR3 protein. This table has just over 500,000 distinct CDR3 sequences, less than 25% appearing once. This same sample was also taken into another study, of T cells expressing NK-cell markers.

Sequencing was carried out using CD4+ T cells sorted from blood. Source of these receptors: a woman aged 18 to 35 in good health.

The chain is built from TRBV18 and TRBJ2-5, with a weak D call TRBD1 (5 bases). Per the germline V gene, CDR1 is KGHSH and CDR2 is LQKENI. The V and J ends lost 3 bases and 10 bases respectively, with 12 bases between them. This CDR3 is 12 amino acids long. The CDR3 nucleotides read TGTGCCAGCTCACCGTCAGGGTCGGACCAGTACTTC. Translation gives CASSPSGSDQYF.

The chain recombines TRBV24-1 with TRBJ2-1; TRBD1 aligns across 9 bases. V dropped 4 bases and J dropped 7; count of bases not matched to a gene: 13. This CDR3 is 17 amino acids long. In germline, CDR1 is KGHDR, CDR2 SFDVKD. The CDR3 sequence is CATSDPRGQGTGNEQFF. The DNA of the CDR3 is TGTGCCACCAGTGACCCGCGGGGACAGGGTACAGGGAATGAGCAGTTCTTC.

This chain uses TRBV7-3 with TRBJ2-2, with no clear D. V was shortened by 5 bases and J by 6 bases, with 10 bases between the two germline ends. The CDR3 has 13 residues. The germline gives CDR1 SGHTA, CDR2 FQGTGA. The CDR3: CASSPPLAGELFF. CDR3 sequence (DNA): TGTGCCAGCAGCCCCCCTCTGGCCGGGGAGCTGTTTTTT.

This rearrangement joins TRBV7-2 to TRBJ2-1, with a weak D call TRBD1 (5 bases). Germline lookup yields CDR1 SGHTA and CDR2 FQGNSA. The CDR3 loop spans 15 amino acids. V lost 2 bases to trimming and J lost 2 bases, with 10 bases between them. The CDR3 bases are TGTGCCAGCAGCTTAATCCAGGGAACCTACAATGAGCAGTTCTTC. Its protein product is CASSLIQGTYNEQFF.

The chain carries TRBV5-1 and TRBJ2-3; possible D gene TRBD1, 7 bases. The CDR3 runs 14 residues. Between the trimmed V and J ends, which lost 7 bases and 2 bases, there was a span of 14 bases. Germline V lookup: CDR1 SGHRS, CDR2 YFSETQ. Written as DNA, the CDR3 is TGCGCCAGCTCCAGGGGGGATCCCACAGATACGCAGTATTTT. Encoded protein: CASSRGDPTDTQYF.

In its sample, this clonotype was seen a few times. This chain joins TRBV29-1 and TRBJ2-7; perhaps TRBD2 as D (5 bases). There are 13 residues in the CDR3. Germline loops: CDR1 SQVTM, CDR2 ANQGSEA. The ends were cut back, 7 bases at V and 2 bases at J, with 15 bases in the middle. The CDR3 is CSAGGSSAYEQYF. CDR3 in DNA: TGCAGCGCCGGAGGTAGCTCCGCCTACGAGCAGTACTTC.

This clonotype was observed a handful of times. The chain recombines TRBV27 with TRBJ2-7; weak D call: TRBD2 (6 bases). The CDR3 spans 14 residues. The V gene lost 2 bases and the J gene lost 7 bases, with 15 bases spanning the gap. The germline V gene encodes CDR1 MNHEY and CDR2 SMNVEV (reference sequence). CDR3 in DNA: TGTGCCAGCAGTTTACGGGCGGGACCGGGGGAGCAGTACTTC. Protein sequence: CASSLRAGPGEQYF.

This clonotype was counted only a few times. The chain employs TRBV7-9 and TRBJ2-3; 8 nucleotides agree with TRBD2. The ends lost 0 bases at V and 3 bases at J; junction bases unmatched: 5. The germline V gene has CDR1 SEHNR and CDR2 FQNEAQ (reference sequence). This CDR3 comprises 16 residues. The CDR3 nucleotides read TGTGCCAGCAGCTTAGCGGTTAGCGGGATAACAGATACGCAGTATTTT. Translation gives CASSLAVSGITDTQYF.

The chain uses TRBV10-1 and TRBJ2-4; 7 bases line up with TRBD1. The germline gives CDR1 WNHNN, CDR2 SYGVQD (reference sequence). This CDR3 has 13 residues. The junction had 6 bases not matched to a gene; V was cut back by 5 bases and J by 8 bases. CDR3 in DNA: TGCGCCAGCAGTCCATCCACAGGGGACATTCAGTACTTC. Translating gives CASSPSTGDIQYF.

This clonotype came up a few times. The chain recombines TRBV7-9 with TRBJ1-1; D gene uncertain. The V gene's germline CDR1 is SEHNR and CDR2 FQNEAQ (reference sequence). The CDR3 covers 15 residues. V lost 5 bases, J lost 6 bases, and 19 bases lay in between. CDR3 sequence reads: CASSAQRALFSEAFF. DNA of the CDR3: TGTGCCAGCAGCGCTCAGAGGGCCCTCTTTTCTGAAGCTTTCTTT.

This clonotype occurred many times. The chain joins TRBV5-5 to TRBJ2-7, with 9 bases identical to TRBD1. This CDR3 is built from 14 residues. The V gene end was trimmed by 5 bases and the J gene end by 2 bases; junction bases not matched to a gene: 5. The germline V gene encodes CDR1 SGHKS and CDR2 YYEKEE (reference sequence). CDR3 sequence (DNA): TGTGCCAGCAGTCAGGACAGGGGCACCTACGAGCAGTACTTC. Translation gives CASSQDRGTYEQYF.

This clonotype was counted ten times or more. The CDR3 nucleotides read TGTGCCAGCAGTTTGAAGCTGAACACTGAAGCTTTCTTT. It encodes CASSLKLNTEAFF. The chain links TRBV12-3 or TRBV12-4 to TRBJ1-1; D unresolved. This CDR3 is 13 amino acids long. V shed 3 bases and J shed 0 bases, with 5 bases lying between them.

This clonotype was observed a single time. J is TRBJ2-7 and V is TRBV12-3 or TRBV12-4; D is ambiguous. The CDR3 contains 15 residues. V lost 5 bases and J 2 bases, leaving 16 bases between the germline ends. CDR3 bases: TGTGCCAGCAGTATAACGATGGACCAGGCCTACGAGCAGTACTTC. Translated: CASSITMDQAYEQYF.

CDR3 DNA: TGTGCCAGCAGCCCCTGGACTGGGGACACAGATACGCAGTATTTT. Translated, it gives CASSPWTGDTDTQYF. The V call is TRBV21-1, the J call TRBJ2-3; the D segment call TRBD1 is taken from the table without a DNA check. TRBV21-1 is shown as a pseudogene. The CDR3 is 15 amino acids.

This chain joins TRBV7-2 and TRBJ1-1; no definite D call. Germline lookup yields CDR1 SGHTA and CDR2 FQGNSA. The CDR3 spans 14 residues. With 1 base removed from V and 3 bases from J, the gap between germline ends came to 9 bases. The CDR3 is CASSLVGRHTEAFF. The CDR3 region has the DNA TGTGCCAGCAGCTTAGTCGGCAGGCACACTGAAGCTTTCTTT.

The table lists this clonotype with a few counts. V gene TRBV3-1 combines with J gene TRBJ2-7, with D perhaps matching TRBD1 (5 bases). CDR3 size: 14 residues. Germline loops: CDR1 LGHDT, CDR2 YNNKEL (reference sequence). V was pared by 10 bases and J by 5 bases, with 21 bases between. The CDR3 reads CATGYGQGVHEQYF. CDR3 nucleotide sequence: TGTGCCACCGGTTACGGGCAGGGTGTCCACGAGCAGTACTTC.

This clonotype came up many times. The rearrangement links TRBV6-4 to TRBJ2-2, with TRBD1 identical over 8 bases. CDR1 is MRHNA and CDR2 is SNTAGT in the germline V gene. Unmatched junction bases numbered 2, after V lost 6 bases and J lost 2 bases. The length of the CDR3 is 14 residues. In DNA form, the CDR3 reads TGTGCCAGCAGGGACAGGGTTAACACCGGGGAGCTGTTTTTT. Its protein is CASRDRVNTGELFF.

This clonotype showed up many times. This chain uses TRBV7-8 with TRBJ2-3; D perhaps matches TRBD2 (6 bases). V lost 1 base to trimming and J lost 0 bases, with 8 bases between them. CDR1 SGHVS and CDR2 FQNEAQ come from the germline V gene. The CDR3 consists of 15 residues. The CDR3 reads CASSLVAGSTDTQYF. CDR3 nucleotides: TGTGCCAGCAGCTTAGTGGCGGGGAGCACAGATACGCAGTATTTT.

The genes are TRBV11-2 and TRBJ2-2, with D tentatively TRBD1 (6 bases). V dropped 5 bases and J dropped 7 bases, with 23 bases sitting between them. CDR3 length equals 17 residues. The germline gives CDR1 SGHAT, CDR2 FQNNGV. CDR3 coding DNA: TGTGCCAGCAGCCGCCTCCAAATGAGCAGGGGAGTCGGGGAGCTGTTTTTT. Residues: CASSRLQMSRGVGELFF.

The chain combines TRBV20-1 with TRBJ2-1; 9 positions match TRBD2. With V trimmed by 3 bases and J by 4 bases, 10 bases remained unmatched. Germline V gene data show CDR1 as DFQATT and CDR2 as SNEGSKA (reference sequence). CDR3 size: 16 residues. CDR3 in DNA: TGCAGTGCTAGTACCCCCGGACTAGCGAGATACAATGAGCAGTTCTTC. Protein product: CSASTPGLARYNEQFF.

Only a few counts were recorded for this clonotype. The V gene is TRBV29-1, the J gene TRBJ1-2; D not resolved. CDR1 and CDR2 from the germline V gene are SQVTM and ANQGSEA. The CDR3 has 12 amino acids. Here the CDR3 DNA reads TGCAGTGCCCGGGAGTACGACTATGGCTACACCTTC. Amino acids: CSAREYDYGYTF.

This clonotype has a count of ten or more. The chain recombines TRBV12-3 or TRBV12-4 with TRBJ2-7; a possible D gene is TRBD1 (5 bases). This CDR3 is 15 amino acids long. V dropped 3 bases and J dropped 3 bases, with 15 bases sitting between them. CDR3 in amino acids: CASSLGQGLLYEQYF. Here the CDR3 DNA reads TGTGCCAGCAGTTTGGGGCAAGGCCTACTCTACGAGCAGTACTTC.

The V call is TRBV5-1, the J call TRBJ2-3; no firm D call. The V gene's germline CDR1 is SGHRS and CDR2 YFSETQ. The CDR3 totals 14 residues. V lost 7 bases and J 6 bases, leaving 18 bases between the germline ends. The chain's CDR3 is CASQPTPTRDTQYF. The CDR3 coding sequence is TGCGCCAGCCAGCCCACACCTACCCGGGATACGCAGTATTTT.

This chain links TRBV6-7 with TRBJ2-5; 14 bases match TRBD2. TRBV6-7 is marked as an open reading frame, function uncertain. V lost 7 bases, J lost 5 bases, and 6 bases stayed unmatched. The CDR3 consists of 15 residues. CDR3 in amino acids: CASTAGTSGSETQYF. Written as DNA, the CDR3 is TGTGCCAGCACCGCCGGGACTAGCGGGAGTGAGACCCAGTACTTC.

This clonotype was seen just once. The chain carries TRBV12-3 or TRBV12-4 and TRBJ2-2; D gene ambiguous. Trimming removed 8 bases at V and 5 bases at J, with 9 bases between. CDR3 size: 12 residues. CDR3 DNA: TGTGCCAGCGGACGGAGTACCGGGGAGCTGTTTTTT. As protein: CASGRSTGELFF.

This clonotype has just a few counts. This rearrangement joins TRBV12-3 or TRBV12-4 to TRBJ1-1, with D unresolved. The CDR3 consists of 16 residues. Trimming removed 1 base at V and 1 base at J, with 13 bases between. Here the CDR3 reads CASSLGFLEGNTEAFF. The CDR3 DNA sequence: TGTGCCAGCAGTTTAGGATTTTTGGAGGGGAACACTGAAGCTTTCTTT.

At least ten counts were recorded for this clonotype. The CDR3 bases are TGTGCCACCAGCAGAGGAGGCGGGAGGGCCTTCGAGGAGACCCAGTACTTC. Translating gives CATSRGGGRAFEETQYF. The chain couples TRBV15 to TRBJ2-5, with TRBD2 matching 9 bases. CDR1 and CDR2 from the germline V gene are LNHNV and YYDKDF (reference sequence). Losses at the gene ends were 1 base for V and 5 bases for J; bases not matched to a gene: 11. This CDR3 comprises 17 residues.

Only a few counts were recorded for this clonotype. This chain joins TRBV10-3 and TRBJ2-5, with TRBD2 matching 7 bases. V lost 0 bases to trimming and J lost 6 bases; unmatched junction nucleotides: 4. The germline CDR1 and CDR2 sequences are ENHRY and SYGVKD. This CDR3 is built from 14 residues. The CDR3 sequence is CAISESSGGKTQYF. The DNA for the CDR3 is TGTGCCATCAGTGAGTCGTCGGGAGGAAAGACCCAGTACTTC.

The chain carries TRBV25-1 and TRBJ2-3; weak D call: TRBD1 (7 bases). This CDR3 contains 14 residues. The germline V and J ends were trimmed by 6 bases and 2 bases, with 12 bases remaining between them. The germline gives CDR1 MGHDK, CDR2 SYGVNS. CDR3 nucleotides: TGTGCCAGCAGGGACAGGAGGGACACAGATACGCAGTATTTT. Protein sequence: CASRDRRDTDTQYF.